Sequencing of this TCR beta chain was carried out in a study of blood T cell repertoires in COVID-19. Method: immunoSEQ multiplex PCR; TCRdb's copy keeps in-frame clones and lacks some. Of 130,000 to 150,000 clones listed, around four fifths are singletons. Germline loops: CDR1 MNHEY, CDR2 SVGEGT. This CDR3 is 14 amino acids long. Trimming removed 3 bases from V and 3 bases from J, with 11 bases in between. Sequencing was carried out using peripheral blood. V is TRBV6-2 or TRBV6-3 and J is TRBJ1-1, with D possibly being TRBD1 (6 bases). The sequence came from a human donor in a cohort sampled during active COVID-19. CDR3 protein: CASSYVTGDTEAFF. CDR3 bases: TGTGCCAGCAGTTATGTGACAGGCGACACTGAAGCTTTCTTT.